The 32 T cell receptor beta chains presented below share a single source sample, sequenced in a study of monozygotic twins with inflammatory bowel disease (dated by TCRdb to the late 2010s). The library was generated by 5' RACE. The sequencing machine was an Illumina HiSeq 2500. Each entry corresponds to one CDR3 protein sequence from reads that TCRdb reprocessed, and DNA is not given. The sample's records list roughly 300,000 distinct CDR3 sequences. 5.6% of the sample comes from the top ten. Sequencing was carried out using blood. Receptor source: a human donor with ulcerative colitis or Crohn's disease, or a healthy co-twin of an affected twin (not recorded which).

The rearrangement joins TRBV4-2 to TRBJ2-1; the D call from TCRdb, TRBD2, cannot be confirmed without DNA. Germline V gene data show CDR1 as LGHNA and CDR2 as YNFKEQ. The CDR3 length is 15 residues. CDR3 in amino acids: CASSPLTSGRVEQFF.

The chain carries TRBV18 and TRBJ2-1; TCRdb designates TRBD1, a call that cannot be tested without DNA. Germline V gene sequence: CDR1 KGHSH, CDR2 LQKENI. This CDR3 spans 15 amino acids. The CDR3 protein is CASSPDRTTYNEQFF.

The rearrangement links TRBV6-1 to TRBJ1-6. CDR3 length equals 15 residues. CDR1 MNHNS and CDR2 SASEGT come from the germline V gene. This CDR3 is CASKVPGLDNSPLHF.

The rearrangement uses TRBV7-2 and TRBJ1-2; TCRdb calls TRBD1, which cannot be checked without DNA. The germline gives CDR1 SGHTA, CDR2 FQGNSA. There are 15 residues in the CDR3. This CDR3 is CASSLEYRGNYGYTF.

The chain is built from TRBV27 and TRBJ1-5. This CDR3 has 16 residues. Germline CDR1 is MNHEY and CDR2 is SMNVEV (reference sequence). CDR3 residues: CASSAQRNLGNQPQHF.

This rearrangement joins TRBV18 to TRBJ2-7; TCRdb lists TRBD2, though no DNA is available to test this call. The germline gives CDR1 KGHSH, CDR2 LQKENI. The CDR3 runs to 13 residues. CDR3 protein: CASSPVEGHEQYF.

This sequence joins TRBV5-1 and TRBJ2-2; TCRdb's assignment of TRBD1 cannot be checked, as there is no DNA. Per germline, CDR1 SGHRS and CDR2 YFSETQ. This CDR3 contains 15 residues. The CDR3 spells CASSAIQGPTGELFF. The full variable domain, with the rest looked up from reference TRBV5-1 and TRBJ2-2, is KAGVTQTPRYLIKTRGQQVTLSCSPISGHRSVSWYQQTPGQGLQFLFEYFSETQRNKGNFPGRFSGRQFSNSRSEMNVSTLELGDSALYLCASSAIQGPTGELFFGEGSRLTVL.

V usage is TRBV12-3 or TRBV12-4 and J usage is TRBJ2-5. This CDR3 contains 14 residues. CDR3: CASSTPRYEETQYF.

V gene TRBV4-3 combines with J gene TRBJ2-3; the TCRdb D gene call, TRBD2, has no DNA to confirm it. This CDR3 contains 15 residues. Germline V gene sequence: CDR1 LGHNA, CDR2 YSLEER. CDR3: CASSQIAGGTDTQYF.

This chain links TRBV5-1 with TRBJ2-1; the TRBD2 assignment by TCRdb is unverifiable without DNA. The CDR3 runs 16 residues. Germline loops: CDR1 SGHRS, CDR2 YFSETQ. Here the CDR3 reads CASSLGSGTSYNEQFF.

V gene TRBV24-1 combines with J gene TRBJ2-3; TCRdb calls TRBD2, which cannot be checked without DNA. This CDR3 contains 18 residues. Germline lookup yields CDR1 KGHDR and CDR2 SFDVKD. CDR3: CATSDPRLLAGDPDTQYF.

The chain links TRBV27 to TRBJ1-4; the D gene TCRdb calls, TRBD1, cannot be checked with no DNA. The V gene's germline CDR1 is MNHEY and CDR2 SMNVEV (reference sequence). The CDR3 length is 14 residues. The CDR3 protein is CASSPRGQGEKLFF.

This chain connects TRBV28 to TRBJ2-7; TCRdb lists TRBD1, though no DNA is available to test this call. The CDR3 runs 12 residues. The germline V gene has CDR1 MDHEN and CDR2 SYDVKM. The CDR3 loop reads CASTTGSYEQYF.

Here the CDR3 reads CASSGGTRGGTDTQYF. V gene TRBV6-1 combines with J gene TRBJ2-3; TCRdb selects TRBD1, and the lack of DNA leaves this call unchecked. The CDR3 runs to 16 residues. Germline assignment: CDR1 MNHNS and CDR2 SASEGT.

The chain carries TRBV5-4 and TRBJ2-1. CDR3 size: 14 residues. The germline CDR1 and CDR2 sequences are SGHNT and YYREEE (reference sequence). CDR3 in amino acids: CASSLGTHNNEQFF.

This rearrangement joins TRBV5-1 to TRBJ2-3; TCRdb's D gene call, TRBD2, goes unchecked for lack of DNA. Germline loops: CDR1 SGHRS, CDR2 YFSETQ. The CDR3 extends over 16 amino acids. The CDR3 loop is CASSYRGGRRGDTQYF. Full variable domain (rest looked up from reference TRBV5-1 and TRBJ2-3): KAGVTQTPRYLIKTRGQQVTLSCSPISGHRSVSWYQQTPGQGLQFLFEYFSETQRNKGNFPGRFSGRQFSNSRSEMNVSTLELGDSALYLCASSYRGGRRGDTQYFGPGTRLTVL.

The CDR3 loop reads CASSRGQEETQYF. This chain links TRBV7-2 with TRBJ2-5; TCRdb reports TRBD1, a call that lacks DNA to check it against. CDR1 is SGHTA, CDR2 FQGNSA, per germline. This CDR3 has 13 residues.

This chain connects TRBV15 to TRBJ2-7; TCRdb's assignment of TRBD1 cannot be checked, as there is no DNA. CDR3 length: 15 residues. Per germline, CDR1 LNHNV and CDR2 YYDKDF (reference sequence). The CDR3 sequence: CATSRGGTNSYEQYF.

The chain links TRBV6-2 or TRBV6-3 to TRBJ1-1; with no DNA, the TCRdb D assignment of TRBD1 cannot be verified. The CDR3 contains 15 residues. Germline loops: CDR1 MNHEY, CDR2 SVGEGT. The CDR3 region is CASSPNLQGGAEAFF.

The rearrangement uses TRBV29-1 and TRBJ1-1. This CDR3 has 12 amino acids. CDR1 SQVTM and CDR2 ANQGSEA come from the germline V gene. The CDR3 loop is CSVSRPNTEAFF. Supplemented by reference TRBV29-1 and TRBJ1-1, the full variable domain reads SAVISQKPSRDICQRGTSLTIQCQVDSQVTMMFWYRQQPGQSLTLIATANQGSEATYESGFVIDKFPISRPNLTFSTLTVSNMSPEDSSIYLCSVSRPNTEAFFGQGTRLTVV.

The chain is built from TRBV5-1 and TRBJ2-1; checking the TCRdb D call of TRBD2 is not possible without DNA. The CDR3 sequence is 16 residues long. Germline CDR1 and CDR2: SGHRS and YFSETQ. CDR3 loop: CASGAESGIHGNEQFF.

The CDR3 sequence is CASMGLAGGTPDTQYF. The chain has TRBV19 and TRBJ2-3; TCRdb selects TRBD2, and the lack of DNA leaves this call unchecked. This CDR3 is 16 amino acids long. Germline V gives CDR1 LNHDA, CDR2 SQIVND (reference sequence).

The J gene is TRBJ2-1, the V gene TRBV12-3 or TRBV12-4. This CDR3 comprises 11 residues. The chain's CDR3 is CASSLGVVGFF.

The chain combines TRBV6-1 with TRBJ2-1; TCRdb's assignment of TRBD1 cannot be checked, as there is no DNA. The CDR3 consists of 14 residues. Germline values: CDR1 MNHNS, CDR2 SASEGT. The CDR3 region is CASSGTGWDNEQFF.

Here the CDR3 reads CAIGGGGETQYF. The chain uses TRBV6-6 and TRBJ2-5; the D call of TRBD1 rests on TCRdb alone, since no DNA is present to check it. The germline V gene encodes CDR1 MNHNY and CDR2 SVGAGI (reference sequence). The CDR3 has 12 amino acids.

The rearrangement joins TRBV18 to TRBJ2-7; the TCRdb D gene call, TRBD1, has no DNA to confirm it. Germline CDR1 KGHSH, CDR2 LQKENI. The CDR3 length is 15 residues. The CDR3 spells CASSRMGQGTYEQYF.

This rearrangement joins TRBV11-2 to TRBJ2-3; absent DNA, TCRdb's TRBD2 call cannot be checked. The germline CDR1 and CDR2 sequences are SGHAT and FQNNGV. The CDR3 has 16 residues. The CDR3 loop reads CASSFTSGSPTDTQYF. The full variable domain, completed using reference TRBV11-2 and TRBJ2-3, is EAGVAQSPRYKIIEKRQSVAFWCNPISGHATLYWYQQILGQGPKLLIQFQNNGVVDDSQLPKDRFSAERLKGVDSTLKIQPAKLEDSAVYLCASSFTSGSPTDTQYFGPGTRLTVL.

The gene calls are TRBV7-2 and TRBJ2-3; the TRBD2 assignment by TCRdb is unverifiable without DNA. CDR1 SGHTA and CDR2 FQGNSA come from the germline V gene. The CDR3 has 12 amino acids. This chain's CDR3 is CASNAGTRAQYF.

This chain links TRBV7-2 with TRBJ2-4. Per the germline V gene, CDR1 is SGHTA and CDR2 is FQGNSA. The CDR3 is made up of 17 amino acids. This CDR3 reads CASSQESGVAAKNIQYF.

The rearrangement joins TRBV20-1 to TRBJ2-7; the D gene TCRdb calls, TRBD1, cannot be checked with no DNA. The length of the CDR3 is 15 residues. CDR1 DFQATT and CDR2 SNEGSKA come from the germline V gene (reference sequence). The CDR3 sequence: CSARRQGTIIYEQYF.

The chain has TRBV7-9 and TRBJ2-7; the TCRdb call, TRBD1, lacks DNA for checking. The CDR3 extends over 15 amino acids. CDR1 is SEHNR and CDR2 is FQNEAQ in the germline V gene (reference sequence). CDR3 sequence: CASSFDYRPPGEQYF.

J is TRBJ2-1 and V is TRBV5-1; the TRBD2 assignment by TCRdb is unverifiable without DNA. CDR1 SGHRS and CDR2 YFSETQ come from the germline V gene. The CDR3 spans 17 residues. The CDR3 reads CASSVATSGGVYNEQFF.